This TCR beta chain was recorded in a study of CD8+ T cells in alopecia areata. Germline values: CDR1 MNHNS, CDR2 SASEGT. The CDR3 runs to 13 residues. Trimming left V 4 bases short and J 5 bases short, with 11 bases between. The authors extracted RNA and reverse transcribed it into cDNA as the sequencing template. The assay was immunoSEQ multiplex PCR, and TCRdb's table has in-frame clones only and misses some. The sample records around 100,000 clones, around 59% being singletons. This clone was counted between two and nine times. The specimen was CD4+ T cells sorted from blood. This TCR was recovered from a human donor in good health. The rearrangement joins TRBV6-1 to TRBJ1-2, with D possibly being TRBD1 (5 bases). CDR3 sequence reads: CASSVDSQYGYTF. In DNA, the CDR3 is TGTGCCAGCAGTGTAGACAGCCAGTATGGCTACACCTTC.